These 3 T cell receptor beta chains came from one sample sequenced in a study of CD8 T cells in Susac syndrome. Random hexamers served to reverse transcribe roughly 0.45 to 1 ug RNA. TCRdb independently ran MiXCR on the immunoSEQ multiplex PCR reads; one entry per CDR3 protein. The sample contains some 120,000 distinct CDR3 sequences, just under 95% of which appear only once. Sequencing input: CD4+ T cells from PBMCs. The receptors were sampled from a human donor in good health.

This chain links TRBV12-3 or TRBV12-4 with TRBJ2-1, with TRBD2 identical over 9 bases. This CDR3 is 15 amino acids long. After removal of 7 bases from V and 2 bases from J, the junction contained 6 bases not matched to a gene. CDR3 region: CASKLAGLAYNEQFF. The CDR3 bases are TGTGCCAGCAAGCTAGCGGGACTTGCCTACAATGAGCAGTTCTTC.

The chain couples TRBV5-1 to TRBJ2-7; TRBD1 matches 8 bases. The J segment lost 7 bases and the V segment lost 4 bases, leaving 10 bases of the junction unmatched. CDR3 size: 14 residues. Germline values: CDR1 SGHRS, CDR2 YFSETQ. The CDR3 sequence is CASSLDRVEREQYF. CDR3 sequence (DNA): TGCGCCAGCAGCCTGGACAGGGTTGAGCGGGAGCAGTACTTC.

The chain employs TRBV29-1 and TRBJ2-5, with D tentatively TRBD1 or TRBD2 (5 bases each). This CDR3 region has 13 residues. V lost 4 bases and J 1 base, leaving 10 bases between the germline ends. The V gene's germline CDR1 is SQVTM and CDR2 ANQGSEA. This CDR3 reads CSVVKGSQETQYF. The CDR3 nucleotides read TGCAGCGTTGTCAAGGGGAGCCAAGAGACCCAGTACTTC. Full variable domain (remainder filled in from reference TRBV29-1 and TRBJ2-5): SAVISQKPSRDICQRGTSLTIQCQVDSQVTMMFWYRQQPGQSLTLIATANQGSEATYESGFVIDKFPISRPNLTFSTLTVSNMSPEDSSIYLCSVVKGSQETQYFGPGTRLLVL.